This paragraph reports one T cell receptor beta chain. Its antigen remains unidentified. The CDR3 sequence is 14 residues long. CDR1 and CDR2 from the germline V gene are LNHDA and SQIVND (reference sequence). V lost 6 bases to trimming and J lost 4 bases; unmatched junction nucleotides: 9. The data belong to a study of cytomegalovirus exposure and HLA in healthy donors. Study results and caveats: Exclusion as indistinguishable affected some V segments, including TRBV6-2 and TRBV6-3. Prediction of most subjects' HLA-A and HLA-B alleles by TCR beta sequences was reportedly accurate. CMV serostatus was the sole immune exposure data available.

A multiplex PCR was run with 60 Vbeta primers and 13 Jbeta primers. The method was immunoSEQ multiplex PCR; TCRdb's version includes in-frame clones alone and lacks a portion of them. Of around 110,000 clones listed, approximately 58% were seen once; the top ten hold about 2.2%. The sequencing sample was made of PBMCs. V and J are TRBV19 and TRBJ2-7; 7 positions agree with TRBD1. The receptor's source is a woman aged 25 to 39 in good health and CMV-seronegative. The CDR3 sequence: CASSDTGVQYEQYF. In DNA, the CDR3 is TGTGCCAGTAGCGACACAGGGGTTCAATACGAGCAGTACTTC.